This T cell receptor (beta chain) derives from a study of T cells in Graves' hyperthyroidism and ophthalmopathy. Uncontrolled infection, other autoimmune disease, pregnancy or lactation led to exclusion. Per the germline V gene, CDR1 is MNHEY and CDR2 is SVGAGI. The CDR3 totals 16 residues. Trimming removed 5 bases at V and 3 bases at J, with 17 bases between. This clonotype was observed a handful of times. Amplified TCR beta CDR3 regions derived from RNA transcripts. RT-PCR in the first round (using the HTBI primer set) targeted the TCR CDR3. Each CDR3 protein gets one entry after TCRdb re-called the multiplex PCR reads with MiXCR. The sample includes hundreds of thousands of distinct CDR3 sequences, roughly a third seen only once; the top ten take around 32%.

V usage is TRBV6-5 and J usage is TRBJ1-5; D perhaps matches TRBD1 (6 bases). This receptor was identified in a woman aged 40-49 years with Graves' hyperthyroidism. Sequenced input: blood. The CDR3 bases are TGTGCCAGCAGTCCCCGGGAGGGGGTCACCAATCAGCCCCAGCATTTT. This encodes CASSPREGVTNQPQHF.